This record concerns one TCR beta chain sequence. The data originate from a study of blood T cell repertoires in COVID-19. Background on the study: Sources were T cells, B-cell-depleted T cells, or PBMCs; the material itself was cDNA or gDNA.

Germline loops: CDR1 SGHNT, CDR2 YENEEA. Trimming removed 1 base from V and 3 bases from J; junction bases left unmatched: 7. The CDR3 covers 17 residues. In the original processing: Amplification from reference gene primers served as the basis for estimated nucleated cell counts. Assay used: immunoSEQ multiplex PCR; TCRdb lists only in-frame clones, some missing. V and J calls and clone size follow that table, whereas D and trimming were derived from the DNA. The repertoire holds some 240,000 clones, less than 90% seen once, with less than 2% in the top ten. The chain combines TRBV11-3 with TRBJ2-5; 11 bases fit TRBD2. The TCR comes from a woman aged 40-49 years who had recovered from COVID-19. The source material was peripheral blood. In DNA, the CDR3 is TGTGCCAGCAGCTTAGGATCCCGGGGACTAGCGGAAGAGACCCAGTACTTC. Protein: CASSLGSRGLAEETQYF.